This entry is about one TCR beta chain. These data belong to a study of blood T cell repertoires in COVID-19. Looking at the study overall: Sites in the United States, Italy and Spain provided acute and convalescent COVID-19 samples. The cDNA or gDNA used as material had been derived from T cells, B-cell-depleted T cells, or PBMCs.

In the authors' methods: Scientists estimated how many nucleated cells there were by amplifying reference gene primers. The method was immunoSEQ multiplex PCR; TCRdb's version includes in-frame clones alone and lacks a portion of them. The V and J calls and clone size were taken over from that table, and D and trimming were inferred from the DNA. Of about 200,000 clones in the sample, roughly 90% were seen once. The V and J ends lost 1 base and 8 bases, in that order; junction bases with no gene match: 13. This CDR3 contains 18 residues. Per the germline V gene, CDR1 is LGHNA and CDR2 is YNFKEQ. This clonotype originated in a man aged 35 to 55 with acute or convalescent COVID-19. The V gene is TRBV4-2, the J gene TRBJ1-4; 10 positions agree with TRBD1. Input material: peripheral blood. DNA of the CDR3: TGTGCCAGCAGCCAAGTGATTGTTGGACAGGGGGTAGGAGAAAAACTGTTTTTT. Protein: CASSQVIVGQGVGEKLFF.